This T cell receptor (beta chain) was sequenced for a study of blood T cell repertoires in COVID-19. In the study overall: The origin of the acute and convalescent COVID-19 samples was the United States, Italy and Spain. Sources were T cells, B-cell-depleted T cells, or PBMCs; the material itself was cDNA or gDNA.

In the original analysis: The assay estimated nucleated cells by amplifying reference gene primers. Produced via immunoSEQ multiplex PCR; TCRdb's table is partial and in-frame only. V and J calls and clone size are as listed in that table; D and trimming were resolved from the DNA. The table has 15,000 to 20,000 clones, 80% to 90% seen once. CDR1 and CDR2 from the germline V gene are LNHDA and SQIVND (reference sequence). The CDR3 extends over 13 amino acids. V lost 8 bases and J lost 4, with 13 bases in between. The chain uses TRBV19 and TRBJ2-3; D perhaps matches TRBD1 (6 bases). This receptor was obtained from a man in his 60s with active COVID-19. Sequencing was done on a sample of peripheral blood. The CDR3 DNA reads TGTGCCAGTCAAATCAGGGGTTCAGATACGCAGTATTTT. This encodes CASQIRGSDTQYF.